The source of this TCR beta chain is a study of beta chain features in type 1 diabetes. Study-level findings and limits: Patients with type 1 diabetes carried fewer insertions and had more deletions at their VDJ junctions. In every one of the four CD4+ subsets, TCRB CDR3s were moderately but significantly shorter in Type 1 diabetes patients. Relative to healthy donors, patients appeared to have naive, central memory and Treg TCRB repertoires that were more similar.

Trimming removed 2 bases from V and 7 bases from J, with 18 bases in between. This CDR3 contains 16 residues. Per the germline V gene, CDR1 is MGHRA and CDR2 is YSYEKL. Every donor provided one heparinised blood draw, which averaged approximately 100 mL. Purities over 95% were achieved in all sorted populations. In its sample, this clone was seen a few times. Its antigen is undetermined. The whole isolated RNA underwent reverse transcription, so sequencing captured expressed TCRB transcripts. Sequencing was performed with immunoSEQ multiplex PCR; in TCRdb, only in-frame clones are kept and a portion is missing. The profile shows approximately 250,000 clones, less than 30% of them singletons.

The rearrangement links TRBV4-1 to TRBJ1-5, with D tentatively TRBD1 (6 bases). Sequenced material: naive CD4+ T cells from blood. The source is a woman under 40 with type 1 diabetes. CDR3 residues: CASSQLPGAFRQPQHF. DNA of the CDR3: TGCGCCAGCAGCCAACTGCCAGGGGCCTTTCGACAGCCCCAGCATTTT.